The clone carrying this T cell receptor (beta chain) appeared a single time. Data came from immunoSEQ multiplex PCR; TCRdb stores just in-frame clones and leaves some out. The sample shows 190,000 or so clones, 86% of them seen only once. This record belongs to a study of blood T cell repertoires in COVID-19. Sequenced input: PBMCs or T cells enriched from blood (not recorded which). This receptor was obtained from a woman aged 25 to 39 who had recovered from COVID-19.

The DNA of the CDR3 is TGTGCCAGCAGCTCATCAGACAGGGGGCTGTACACTGAAGCTTTCTTT. Translation: CASSSSDRGLYTEAFF. The chain couples TRBV7-9 to TRBJ1-1; 10 bases align to TRBD1. The germline gives CDR1 SEHNR, CDR2 FQNEAQ (reference sequence). The ends lost 4 bases at V and 3 bases at J; junction bases unmatched: 8. The CDR3 length is 16 residues.